The present entry profiles one T cell receptor (beta chain) with its context. Here immunoSEQ multiplex PCR was the method, and the copy in TCRdb shows in-frame clones only, minus some. The sample shows about 35,000 clones, 90% of them seen only once. The data belong to a study of PD-1 blockade in classical Hodgkin lymphoma. Each patient relapsed following autologous stem cell transplantation, and prior brentuximab vedotin exposure differed. From thawed PBMCs, CD4+ T cells were purified using magnetic negative selection. The receptor was isolated from a human donor with classical Hodgkin lymphoma. The starting material was CD4+ T cells from blood, obtained at baseline.

The CDR3: CASRPSGGPDTQYF. The DNA for the CDR3 is TGCGCCAGCAGGCCTAGCGGGGGTCCGGATACGCAGTATTTT. The V and J genes are TRBV5-1 and TRBJ2-3, with 10 bases aligning to TRBD2. The CDR3 is 14 residues long. V dropped 5 bases and J dropped 6; count of bases not matched to a gene: 6. The germline gives CDR1 SGHRS, CDR2 YFSETQ.